Below, 16 T cell receptor beta chains from the same sample are listed, as sequenced in a study of T cell responses to AZD1222 COVID-19 vaccine. Clones were read by immunoSEQ multiplex PCR, and TCRdb kept only the in-frame ones, dropping some. The sample lists fewer than 75,000 clones, 85% to 90% occurring once. The material sequenced was peripheral blood, taken on day 0 of AZD1222 vaccination. These receptor sequences come from an adult in good health.

The J gene is TRBJ1-2, the V gene TRBV19, with D possibly TRBD1 on 5 matching bases. The V gene's germline CDR1 is LNHDA and CDR2 SQIVND (reference sequence). V was clipped by 8 bases and J by 6 bases, with 19 bases between them. The CDR3 extends over 14 amino acids. The CDR3 coding sequence is TGTGCCAGTTTGATCCGGGGACCTCCCGATGGCTACACCTTC. Amino acids: CASLIRGPPDGYTF. The full variable domain, with the rest looked up from reference TRBV19 and TRBJ1-2, is DGGITQSPKYLFRKEGQNVTLSCEQNLNHDAMYWYRQDPGQGLRLIYYSQIVNDFQKGDIAEGYSVSREKKESFPLTVTSAQKNPTAFYLCASLIRGPPDGYTFGSGTRLTVV.

The V gene is TRBV11-2, the J gene TRBJ1-1; D remains unclear. Germline-derived CDR1 and CDR2 are SGHAT and FQNNGV. This CDR3 has 13 residues. V dropped 5 bases and J dropped 11 bases, with 18 bases sitting between them. CDR3 residues: CASSPGVGLPAFF. In nucleotides, the CDR3 is TGTGCCAGCAGCCCCGGGGTGGGTCTACCGGCTTTCTTT.

This clone was observed a few times. The chain is built from TRBV7-9 and TRBJ2-5; no clear D gene. V lost 5 bases to trimming and J lost 7 bases, with 23 bases between them. Germline V lookup: CDR1 SEHNR, CDR2 FQNEAQ (reference sequence). The length of the CDR3 is 16 residues. The CDR3 sequence: CASSLSSRTLGVTQYF. In DNA, the CDR3 is TGTGCCAGCAGCCTTTCCAGCAGGACCCTCGGTGTGACCCAGTACTTC.

This clone was recorded once. The chain recombines TRBV30 with TRBJ1-6; D unresolved. V lost 0 bases, J lost 12 bases, and 12 bases lay in between. The CDR3 covers 13 residues. Germline lookup yields CDR1 GTSNPN and CDR2 SVGIG (reference sequence). This CDR3 is CAWSVLSGEPLHF. CDR3 DNA sequence: TGTGCCTGGAGTGTTCTAAGTGGGGAACCCCTCCACTTT.

The chain couples TRBV2 to TRBJ2-6; tentatively, D is TRBD1 (6 bases). CDR1 is SNHLY and CDR2 is FYNNEI in the germline V gene. V dropped 9 bases and J dropped 0 bases, with 12 bases sitting between them. This CDR3 has 15 residues. CDR3 sequence (DNA): TGTGCCAGACAGGGCCCCTCCTCTGGGGCCAACGTCCTGACTTTC. Translated, it gives CARQGPSSGANVLTF.

The chain has TRBV7-9 and TRBJ1-5; D is perhaps TRBD1 (6 bases). This CDR3 has 17 residues. Germline CDR1 and CDR2: SEHNR and FQNEAQ (reference sequence). V was pared by 5 bases and J by 1 base, with 18 bases between. As DNA, the CDR3 is TGTGCCAGCAGCCCTACAGGGAGTGGCGTGAGCAATCAGCCCCAGCATTTT. Translation gives CASSPTGSGVSNQPQHF.

The genes are TRBV19 and TRBJ1-1; the D gene is possibly TRBD1 (5 bases). Germline CDR1 is LNHDA and CDR2 is SQIVND (reference sequence). Trimming cost V 6 bases and J 8 bases, with 22 bases left between them. This CDR3 contains 15 residues. CDR3 in DNA: TGTGCCAGTAGCTGGGGACTGCCTTGGGAACTGGAAGCTTTCTTT. Protein: CASSWGLPWELEAFF. The full variable domain, completed using reference TRBV19 and TRBJ1-1, is DGGITQSPKYLFRKEGQNVTLSCEQNLNHDAMYWYRQDPGQGLRLIYYSQIVNDFQKGDIAEGYSVSREKKESFPLTVTSAQKNPTAFYLCASSWGLPWELEAFFGQGTRLTVV.

The chain is built from TRBV16 and TRBJ2-4, with 7 bases identical to TRBD1. Germline CDR1 and CDR2: KGHSY and FQNENV. V trimming: 4 bases; J trimming: 6 bases; junction bases outside the gene matches: 12. This CDR3 contains 16 residues. The CDR3 DNA sequence: TGTGCCAGCAGCCTCCTAGGGGGCGGCGACGTAAACATTCAGTACTTC. Translation gives CASSLLGGGDVNIQYF.

This chain's CDR3 is CSAINYEQYF. The CDR3 nucleotides are TGCAGTGCTATTAACTACGAGCAGTACTTC. This chain links TRBV20-1 with TRBJ2-7; D call uncertain. The CDR3 covers 10 residues. The V end lost 4 bases, the J end lost 3 bases, and 4 bases lay between the germline ends. Germline values: CDR1 DFQATT, CDR2 SNEGSKA (reference sequence).

This sequence joins TRBV11-3 and TRBJ2-5, with a tentative D call TRBD2 (7 bases). CDR1 and CDR2 (germline): SGHNT, YENEEA. This CDR3 has 14 residues. The ends were cut back, 3 bases at V and 1 base at J, with 9 bases in the middle. CDR3 amino acids: CASSLGGLQETQYF. CDR3 in DNA: TGTGCCAGCAGCTTGGGGGGGCTCCAAGAGACCCAGTACTTC. Based on the CDR3 plus reference TRBV11-3 and TRBJ2-5, the full variable domain is EAGVVQSPRYKIIEKKQPVAFWCNPISGHNTLYWYLQNLGQGPELLIRYENEEAVDDSQLPKDRFSAERLKGVDSTLKIQPAELGDSAVYLCASSLGGLQETQYFGPGTRLLVL.

The chain employs TRBV9 and TRBJ2-7; D is unresolved. This CDR3 is built from 14 residues. The V gene lost 0 bases and the J gene lost 0 bases, with 7 bases spanning the gap. Germline assignment: CDR1 SGDLS and CDR2 YYNGEE. CDR3 sequence: CASSVDMSSYEQYF. The CDR3 region has the DNA TGTGCCAGCAGCGTAGATATGAGCTCCTACGAGCAGTACTTC.

The chain uses TRBV2 and TRBJ2-7; D is unresolved. Per germline, CDR1 SNHLY and CDR2 FYNNEI. The CDR3 spans 12 residues. V dropped 0 bases and J dropped 4 bases, with 4 bases sitting between them. The CDR3 reads CASSEAQYEQYF. The CDR3 nucleotides are TGTGCCAGCAGTGAAGCGCAATACGAGCAGTACTTC.

This chain links TRBV18 with TRBJ2-5; D unclear. Per the germline V gene, CDR1 is KGHSH and CDR2 is LQKENI. CDR3 length: 15 amino acids. Trimming shortened V by 2 bases and J by 1 base, and 11 bases separated the two germline ends. DNA of the CDR3: TGTGCCAGCTCACCAAGAGCAACCAGCCAAGAGACCCAGTACTTC. Translated, it gives CASSPRATSQETQYF.

The chain uses TRBV9 and TRBJ2-7; 11 bases are a match to TRBD2. The germline CDR1 and CDR2 sequences are SGDLS and YYNGEE. The trim removed 4 bases at V and 5 bases at J, leaving 8 bases unmatched. The CDR3 consists of 15 residues. CDR3 DNA: TGTGCCAGCAGCTTCCTAGCGGGGGGATTCAACGAGCAGTACTTC. Translating gives CASSFLAGGFNEQYF.

The chain links TRBV6-1 to TRBJ1-5; D gene ambiguous. The V end was cut by 1 base, the J end by 7 bases, with 8 bases between. The CDR3 contains 13 residues. Germline lookup yields CDR1 MNHNS and CDR2 SASEGT. CDR3 protein: CASSEEGYQPQHF. The CDR3 DNA reads TGTGCCAGCAGTGAAGAAGGGTACCAGCCCCAGCATTTT.

This sequence joins TRBV7-3 and TRBJ1-1, with 8 bases lining up with TRBD1. This CDR3 contains 15 residues. V trimming: 3 bases; J trimming: 1 base; junction bases outside the gene matches: 4. CDR1 SGHTA and CDR2 FQGTGA come from the germline V gene. CDR3 sequence reads: CASSFSGTGNTEAFF. The DNA for the CDR3 is TGTGCCAGCAGCTTTTCCGGGACAGGGAACACTGAAGCTTTCTTT.